This passage covers 8 T cell receptor beta chains from one sample sequenced in a study of blood T cell repertoires in COVID-19. Libraries were prepared by immunoSEQ multiplex PCR; TCRdb keeps only in-frame clonotypes and omits some of them. Among approximately 80,000 clones, about 88% were seen once, and the ten largest hold approximately 9.1%. Source material: peripheral blood. The source of these receptors is a human donor in a cohort sampled during active COVID-19.

This sequence joins TRBV7-2 and TRBJ2-3, with 8 bases identical to TRBD2. The V segment lost 5 bases and the J segment 0 bases; nucleotides outside the gene matches: 4. The CDR3 runs 15 residues. CDR1 and CDR2 from the germline V gene are SGHTA and FQGNSA. The CDR3 loop is CASSREGLSTDTQYF. The CDR3 bases are TGTGCCAGCAGCCGGGAGGGGCTGAGCACAGATACGCAGTATTTT.

The chain has TRBV19 and TRBJ1-2; 8 nucleotides agree with TRBD1. The CDR3 has 14 amino acids. In germline, CDR1 is LNHDA, CDR2 SQIVND (reference sequence). The ends lost 7 bases at V and 3 bases at J; junction bases unmatched: 7. The CDR3 here is CASTRTGLDYGYTF. In DNA, the CDR3 is TGTGCCAGTACTAGGACAGGGCTGGACTATGGCTACACCTTC.

V gene TRBV30 combines with J gene TRBJ1-2, with D perhaps TRBD1 (5 bases). V dropped 1 base and J dropped 2 bases, with 14 bases sitting between them. This CDR3 is 15 amino acids long. Germline CDR1 and CDR2: GTSNPN and SVGIG (reference sequence). The CDR3 region is CAWSASGRENYGYTF. In nucleotides, the CDR3 is TGTGCCTGGAGTGCCTCAGGGCGGGAGAACTATGGCTACACCTTC.

As concerns this clone: Other DNA sequences in this specimen translate into the identical CDR3. The CDR3 here is CASSLDRDREAFF. The CDR3 coding sequence is TGTGCCAGCAGCTTAGACCGGGACAGGGAAGCTTTCTTT. The chain recombines TRBV11-2 with TRBJ1-1, with 8 bases fitting TRBD1. With 0 bases clipped from V and 8 bases from J, the junction kept 2 bases outside the gene matches. Per the germline V gene, CDR1 is SGHAT and CDR2 is FQNNGV. The CDR3 extends over 13 amino acids.

The chain uses TRBV10-1 and TRBJ1-1; a weak D match, TRBD1 (5 bases). Trimming stripped 0 bases from V and 5 bases from J, with 10 bases between. This CDR3 is 14 amino acids long. Germline assignment: CDR1 WNHNN and CDR2 SYGVQD (reference sequence). The CDR3 is CASSESGDVTEAFF. The CDR3, as DNA: TGCGCCAGCAGTGAGTCAGGGGATGTAACTGAAGCTTTCTTT.

In this sample, this clone turned up once. This same CDR3 is encoded by further DNA sequences in the sample. The chain combines TRBV3-1 (or the pseudogene TRBV3-2) with TRBJ2-7; D is possibly TRBD1 (6 bases). Germline values: CDR1 LGHDT, CDR2 YNNKEL (reference sequence). V lost 1 base to trimming and J lost 3 bases, with 10 bases between them. The CDR3 is made up of 14 amino acids. DNA for the CDR3: TGTGCCAGCAGCCAAGTTGCAGGGGACTACGAGCAGTACTTC. Amino acid sequence: CASSQVAGDYEQYF.

V is TRBV27 and J is TRBJ1-1; D call uncertain. V dropped 1 base and J dropped 3 bases, with 9 bases sitting between them. CDR3 length: 14 residues. Germline lookup yields CDR1 MNHEY and CDR2 SMNVEV (reference sequence). CDR3 residues: CASSLFYGDTEAFF. In DNA form, the CDR3 reads TGTGCCAGCAGTTTATTTTACGGGGACACTGAAGCTTTCTTT.

The chain is built from TRBV2 and TRBJ1-1; tentative D call: TRBD1 (5 bases). Germline V gene lookup returns CDR1 SNHLY and CDR2 FYNNEI. Trimming pared 4 bases from V and 0 bases from J, leaving 6 bases between. This CDR3 region has 13 residues. CDR3 amino acids: CASSAGLNTEAFF. The CDR3 nucleotides read TGTGCCAGCAGTGCAGGGCTGAACACTGAAGCTTTCTTT.